One sample yielded the 8 T cell receptor beta chains listed below, sequenced in a study of cytomegalovirus exposure and HLA in healthy donors. This PCR relied on a set of 60 Vbeta primers and 13 Jbeta primers. Here immunoSEQ multiplex PCR was the method, and the copy in TCRdb shows in-frame clones only, minus some. Among approximately 170,000 clones listed, more than 60% were seen once. Input material: PBMCs. The receptor source for this set is a female donor in good health and CMV-seronegative.

A remark on this clone: Other DNA sequences in this sample translate to the same CDR3. The chain is built from TRBV18 and TRBJ1-1; D perhaps matches TRBD1 (6 bases). The germline CDR1 and CDR2 sequences are KGHSH and LQKENI. The V gene lost 3 bases and the J gene lost 1 base, with 9 bases spanning the gap. The CDR3 totals 14 residues. The CDR3 region has the DNA TGTGCCAGCTCACCGGACAGAAAGAACACTGAAGCTTTCTTT. This sequence encodes CASSPDRKNTEAFF. Filled out from reference TRBV18 and TRBJ1-1, the complete variable domain reads NAGVMQNPRHLVRRRGQEARLRCSPMKGHSHVYWYRQLPEEGLKFMVYLQKENIIDESGMPKERFSAEFPKEGPSILRIQQVVRGDSAAYFCASSPDRKNTEAFFGQGTRLTVV.

Of note for this clone: A junction boundary mismatches the germline segment, possibly from a read error. The chain employs TRBV7-9 and TRBJ2-7; D gene ambiguous. Germline CDR1 and CDR2: SEHNR and FQNEAQ (reference sequence). CDR3 length: 12 amino acids. The CDR3 bases are TGTTCCAGCAGCCCTCTCGTGTTCCGGCAGTACTTC. Encoded protein: CSSSPLVFRQYF.

The chain links TRBV9 to TRBJ1-3; TRBD1 might be the D (5 bases). Germline assignment: CDR1 SGDLS and CDR2 YYNGEE. The CDR3 runs to 16 residues. The V end was cut by 0 bases, the J end by 2 bases, with 12 bases between. The CDR3 coding sequence is TGTGCCAGCAGCGTAGGGACCAGGGCTGCTGGAAACACCATATATTTT. Encoded protein: CASSVGTRAAGNTIYF.

The chain couples TRBV25-1 to TRBJ1-1, with unresolved D. V was trimmed by 2 bases and J by 1 base, leaving 5 bases between them. CDR1 is MGHDK and CDR2 is SYGVNS in the germline V gene. The CDR3 runs 13 residues. The CDR3 nucleotides read TGTGCCAGCAGTGAACTGTGGAACACTGAAGCTTTCTTT. It specifies CASSELWNTEAFF. Full variable domain (rest looked up from reference TRBV25-1 and TRBJ1-1): EADIYQTPRYLVIGTGKKITLECSQTMGHDKMYWYQQDPGMELHLIHYSYGVNSTEKGDLSSESTVSRIRTEHFPLTLESARPSHTSQYLCASSELWNTEAFFGQGTRLTVV.

The chain joins TRBV30 to TRBJ1-5, with 7 bases matching TRBD1. The trim removed 5 bases at V and 5 bases at J, leaving 3 bases unmatched. In germline, CDR1 is GTSNPN, CDR2 SVGIG (reference sequence). The CDR3 extends over 12 amino acids. The CDR3 nucleotides read TGTGCCTGGGGCAGGGGGGATCAGCCCCAGCATTTT. Encoded protein: CAWGRGDQPQHF.

The rearrangement uses TRBV7-2 and TRBJ2-5; 7 positions agree with TRBD1. Per the germline V gene, CDR1 is SGHTA and CDR2 is FQGNSA. The junction had 0 bases not matched to a gene; V was cut back by 3 bases and J by 5 bases. The CDR3 runs to 12 residues. CDR3 protein: CASSFRGETQYF. The CDR3 DNA is TGTGCCAGCAGCTTCAGGGGGGAGACCCAGTACTTC.

Only one count was recorded for this clone. The chain carries TRBV6-1 and TRBJ2-5; TRBD2 matches at 10 bases. CDR3 length: 15 amino acids. Germline V gene sequence: CDR1 MNHNS, CDR2 SASEGT. The V segment lost 6 bases and the J segment 2 bases; nucleotides outside the gene matches: 6. CDR3 in DNA: TGTGCCAGCAGCGCCAATAGCGGGGGGCAAGAGACCCAGTACTTC. Translation gives CASSANSGGQETQYF.

In its sample, this clone was seen a few times. Written as DNA, the CDR3 is TGTGCCAGCAGCTCCGGGACAGGGGGCTATAGCTCCTACGAGCAGTACTTC. As protein: CASSSGTGGYSSYEQYF. This chain joins TRBV11-2 and TRBJ2-7; 12 positions match TRBD1. CDR1 and CDR2 (germline): SGHAT, FQNNGV. Trimming at V came to 4 bases and at J to 0 bases, leaving 7 bases not matched to a gene. The CDR3 extends over 17 amino acids.